The rows below give T cell receptor beta chains drawn from one sample of a study of CD8 T cells in Susac syndrome. TCRdb ran MiXCR on the immunoSEQ multiplex PCR reads and lists one entry per CDR3 protein. The sample has about 130,000 distinct CDR3 sequences, nearly 95% seen once. The sequenced sample consisted of CD4+ T cells from PBMCs. Receptor source: a human donor in good health. Both conserved end residues are part of each CDR3. A D gene is named only where the DNA matches it firmly. Expanded clones are given a class, and other clones once, few, many or no size at all.

V gene,clone size,D gene,J gene,CDR3 protein,CDR3 DNA
TRBV4-2,.,TRBD2,TRBJ2-5,CASSQVGSGRGEETQYF,TGTGCCAGCAGCCAAGTGGGTAGCGGGAGAGGGGAAGAGACCCAGTACTTC
TRBV5-6,.,TRBD2,TRBJ2-7,CASSRRTSGRENEQYF,TGTGCCAGCAGCAGGAGGACTAGCGGGAGGGAAAACGAGCAGTACTTC
TRBV12-3/TRBV12-4,.,.,TRBJ2-6,CASSSWETGANVLTF,TGTGCCAGCAGTTCCTGGGAAACCGGGGCCAACGTCCTGACTTTC
TRBV27,once,.,TRBJ2-6,CASSFRTQASSGANVLTF,TGTGCCAGCAGTTTTAGGACACAAGCTAGCTCTGGGGCCAACGTCCTGACTTTC
TRBV7-2,.,TRBD1,TRBJ2-6,CASSSPGQGSGANVLTF,TGTGCCAGCAGCTCGCCGGGACAGGGCTCTGGGGCCAACGTCCTGACTTTC
TRBV7-2,.,.,TRBJ2-1,CASSLLGGEQFF,TGTGCCAGCAGCTTATTAGGAGGAGAGCAGTTCTTC
TRBV7-2,few,.,TRBJ1-5,CASSSFNQPQHF,TGTGCCAGCAGCTCTTTCAATCAGCCCCAGCATTTT
TRBV24-1,.,TRBD2,TRBJ2-7,CATSDSGTSDEQYF,TGTGCCACCAGTGATTCCGGGACTAGCGACGAGCAGTACTTC
TRBV2,.,TRBD2,TRBJ2-3,CASSAGLAVSGDTQYF,TGTGCCAGCAGTGCGGGACTAGCGGTTTCCGGAGATACGCAGTATTTT
TRBV3-1,.,.,TRBJ2-3,CASSPGRTTSTDTQYF,TGTGCCAGCAGCCCGGGACGGACCACTAGCACAGATACGCAGTATTTT
TRBV30,.,TRBD1,TRBJ1-4,CAWRETGPAEKLFF,TGTGCCTGGAGGGAGACAGGGCCGGCCGAAAAACTGTTTTTT
TRBV29-1,.,.,TRBJ2-1,CSVDGTDEQFF,TGCAGCGTTGATGGAACGGATGAGCAGTTCTTC
TRBV27,.,.,TRBJ2-7,CASSLSRGDTYEQYF,TGTGCCAGCAGTTTATCGAGAGGGGATACCTACGAGCAGTACTTC
TRBV2,once,.,TRBJ2-1,CASSAGLSSYNEQFF,TGTGCCAGCAGTGCGGGACTGAGCTCCTACAATGAGCAGTTCTTC
TRBV6-5,.,.,TRBJ2-3,CASSLGVGTDTQYF,TGTGCCAGCAGTTTAGGTGTAGGGACAGATACGCAGTATTTT
TRBV20-1,.,.,TRBJ2-5,CSARLAGQTQYF,TGCAGTGCTAGACTGGCTGGGCAGACCCAGTACTTC
TRBV5-1,.,.,TRBJ1-1,CASSLNSGRTEAFF,TGCGCCAGCAGCTTGAACTCAGGGAGGACTGAAGCTTTCTTT
TRBV6-2/TRBV6-3,.,TRBD2,TRBJ2-5,CASRLAGVMETQYF,TGTGCCAGCCGACTAGCGGGAGTAATGGAGACCCAGTACTTC
TRBV6-6,.,TRBD2,TRBJ2-3,CASSSSGRVGDTQYF,TGTGCCAGCAGTTCTAGCGGGAGGGTAGGAGATACGCAGTATTTT
TRBV28,.,.,TRBJ2-7,CASSWWASTPYEQYF,TGTGCCAGCAGTTGGTGGGCATCTACCCCCTACGAGCAGTACTTC
TRBV5-4,.,.,TRBJ2-1,CASSSKGGQVEQFF,TGTGCCAGCAGCTCCAAAGGGGGTCAGGTTGAGCAGTTCTTC
TRBV3-1,.,TRBD2,TRBJ2-1,CASSVGTSGINEQFF,TGTGCCAGCAGCGTCGGGACTAGCGGGATAAATGAGCAGTTCTTC